The clone carrying this T cell receptor beta chain was detected a few times. Its antigen is unknown. TCR cDNA was made by 5'RACE template switching, adding a universal primer site and UMIs. TCRdb ran MiXCR on the 5' RACE reads and lists one entry per CDR3 protein. The table includes under 600,000 distinct CDR3 sequences, about a fifth detected once. This sample is drawn from a study of T cells after yellow fever vaccination. Turning to the study itself: It was SMART-Seq v4 Ultra Low Input that prepared the fractions with low cell numbers. Study-level findings and limits: Abundant clonotypes (contaminants from the bulk population) could be present in FACS-sorted repertoires. Of the clonotypes, a small share occurred in both CD4 and CD8 compartments.

Germline CDR1 and CDR2: SNHLY and FYNNEI. The V gene lost 7 bases and the J gene lost 4 bases, with 9 bases spanning the gap. CDR3 length equals 12 residues. The sequence came from a man younger than 35 who received the YFV17D yellow fever vaccine. The chain couples TRBV2 to TRBJ2-3; a weak D match, TRBD2 (6 bases). Sequences were derived from PBMCs, sampled less than 25 days after the first yellow fever vaccination. Here the CDR3 reads CASIRESDTQYF. The CDR3 DNA reads TGTGCCAGCATCCGGGAGTCAGATACGCAGTATTTT.